Each of the 24 T cell receptor beta chains below was sequenced from the same sample in a study of metastatic and nonmetastatic thyroid tumors. Thyroid surgery had not been preceded by any treatment in any patient. TCRdb called clones again from the PCR reads with MiXCR. The sample holds about 12,000 clones, around 33% seen once. Sequencing was done on a sample of tumor tissue. The receptors originated from a male donor with papillary thyroid cancer or a benign thyroid nodule (not recorded which). Some clones in this sample may be carry-over from other donors' samples.

Of note for this clone: At one end the junction does not follow the germline gene, possibly because of a read error. The genes are TRBV20-1 and TRBJ2-3; 8 bases are a match to TRBD2. The V gene's germline CDR1 is DFQATT and CDR2 SNEGSKA (reference sequence). The CDR3 contains 13 residues. CDR3 in amino acids: CSALSRGGDTQFF. CDR3 nucleotides: TGCAGTGCTCTCTCCCGGGGGGGAGATACGCAGTTTTTT.

The count of this clone is one. V gene TRBV5-6 combines with J gene TRBJ1-3, with 7 bases matching TRBD1. Unmatched junction bases numbered 8, after V lost 2 bases and J lost 6 bases. CDR3 length equals 15 residues. Per germline, CDR1 SGHDT and CDR2 YYEEEE. The CDR3 region has the DNA TGTGCCAGCAGCTTAGGACAGGACGTTGTAAACACCATATATTTT. Translating it yields CASSLGQDVVNTIYF. Using reference TRBV5-6 and TRBJ1-3 for the parts outside the CDR3, the full variable domain is DAGVTQSPTHLIKTRGQQVTLRCSPKSGHDTVSWYQQALGQGPQFIFQYYEEEERQRGNFPDRFSGHQFPNYSSELNVNALLLGDSALYLCASSLGQDVVNTIYFGEGSWLTVV.

This clone has a handful of counts. The J gene is TRBJ1-1, the V gene TRBV19; no definite D call. The CDR3 length is 11 residues. V was cut by 7 bases and J by 2 bases, with 5 bases left in between. Looked up from germline, CDR1 is LNHDA and CDR2 is SQIVND (reference sequence). The CDR3 loop reads CASTRNTEAFF. The CDR3 DNA follows: TGTGCCAGTACCCGAAACACTGAAGCTTTCTTT.

The chain couples TRBV27 to TRBJ2-2; no reliable D call. V lost 4 bases and J lost 1, with 4 bases in between. CDR1 is MNHEY and CDR2 is SMNVEV in the germline V gene (reference sequence). The CDR3 loop spans 13 amino acids. The CDR3: CASSSVNTGELFF. CDR3 nucleotide sequence: TGTGCCAGCAGTTCAGTGAACACCGGGGAGCTGTTTTTT.

This clone has more than one count but fewer than ten. The gene calls are TRBV2 and TRBJ2-7, with TRBD2 matching 11 bases. CDR1 SNHLY and CDR2 FYNNEI come from the germline V gene. This CDR3 has 15 residues. V was clipped by 3 bases and J by 5 bases; unmatched bases: 6. CDR3 DNA: TGTGCCAGCAGTGAGAGTAGCGGGAGGGCCCACGAGCAGTACTTC. It encodes CASSESSGRAHEQYF.

This clone was picked up a small number of times. This CDR3 is CASRDPGFDEQFF. The CDR3 coding sequence is TGTGCCAGCAGGGATCCGGGCTTCGATGAGCAGTTCTTC. This rearrangement joins TRBV28 to TRBJ2-1; D not certain. CDR3 length: 13 amino acids. V was pared by 6 bases and J by 8 bases, with 14 bases between. Germline CDR1 MDHEN, CDR2 SYDVKM.

There are a few counts of this clone. The chain couples TRBV5-1 to TRBJ2-7, with 7 positions matching TRBD1. Germline V CDR1 and CDR2: SGHRS, YFSETQ. CDR3 length equals 14 residues. V shed 2 bases, J shed 6 bases, and the junction held 8 bases outside the gene matches. The CDR3 nucleotides are TGCGCCAGCAGCTTCCGCCAGGGGGATTCCGAGCAGTACTTC. Protein sequence: CASSFRQGDSEQYF.

J is TRBJ1-1 and V is TRBV29-1; 7 bases are a match to TRBD1. In germline, CDR1 is SQVTM, CDR2 ANQGSEA. V lost 7 bases and J lost 5; bases outside the gene matches: 7. There are 12 residues in the CDR3. The CDR3 sequence: CSAPGQSTEAFF. The CDR3 DNA reads as TGCAGCGCTCCGGGACAGAGTACTGAAGCTTTCTTT.

The chain uses TRBV11-1 and TRBJ2-1, with TRBD2 matching 7 bases. The CDR3 runs 16 residues. With 6 bases clipped from V and 6 bases from J, the junction kept 14 bases outside the gene matches. Germline V gene sequence: CDR1 SGHAT, CDR2 FQDESV (reference sequence). The CDR3 DNA follows: TGTGCCAGCAGTTTGACTAGCCGGGAAACCTTCAATGAGCAGTTCTTC. It codes for CASSLTSRETFNEQFF.

This chain uses TRBV4-1 with TRBJ2-7; the match to TRBD2 covers 8 bases. The J segment lost 2 bases and the V segment lost 0 bases, leaving 6 bases of the junction unmatched. Germline CDR1 and CDR2: MGHRA and YSYEKL. This CDR3 region has 16 residues. The CDR3 bases are TGCGCCAGCAGCCAAGAAGCGGGAGACAGCGCCTACGAGCAGTACTTC. Translated: CASSQEAGDSAYEQYF.

Concerning this clone itself: Sequence at one end of the junction differs from germline and may be a read error. The chain uses TRBV28 and TRBJ2-1; TRBD2 might be the D (7 bases). This CDR3 contains 13 residues. CDR1 is MDHEN and CDR2 is SYDVKM in the germline V gene. CDR3 sequence reads: CASSFGGLNEHFF. The CDR3 nucleotides are TGTGCCAGCAGTTTCGGGGGGCTGAATGAGCATTTCTTC.

This clone is deemed medium-sized (0.01 to 0.1%). The CDR3 is CASRPGPTEAFF. The CDR3, as DNA: TGTGCCAGCAGGCCAGGACCCACTGAAGCTTTCTTT. The gene calls are TRBV6-2 or TRBV6-3 and TRBJ1-1, with unresolved D. The V end lost 6 bases, the J end lost 4 bases, and 9 bases lay between the germline ends. CDR3 length: 12 amino acids. Germline lookup yields CDR1 MNHEY and CDR2 SVGEGT.

By proportion, this clone is medium-sized (0.01 to 0.1%). This chain joins TRBV12-3 or TRBV12-4 and TRBJ2-1; 9 bases fit TRBD1. The CDR3 consists of 17 residues. With 6 bases clipped from V and 3 bases from J, the junction kept 12 bases outside the gene matches. CDR3 DNA: TGTGCCAGCAGCCAACCTGGACAGGGGAGGGTCTACAATGAGCAGTTCTTC. Translation: CASSQPGQGRVYNEQFF.

The genes are TRBV7-3 and TRBJ2-1, with 9 bases matching TRBD1. The V segment lost 4 bases and the J segment 0 bases; nucleotides outside the gene matches: 1. The CDR3 sequence is 15 residues long. The V gene's germline CDR1 is SGHTA and CDR2 FQGTGA. The CDR3 bases are TGTGCCAGCAGCTGGACAGGGGACTCCTACAATGAGCAGTTCTTC. Encoded protein: CASSWTGDSYNEQFF. The complete variable domain, with remaining parts taken from reference TRBV7-3 and TRBJ2-1, reads GAGVSQTPSNKVTEKGKYVELRCDPISGHTALYWYRQSLGQGPEFLIYFQGTGAADDSGLPNDRFFAVRPEGSVSTLKIQRTERGDSAVYLCASSWTGDSYNEQFFGPGTRLTVL.

This clone is categorized as medium-sized. V usage is TRBV5-1 and J usage is TRBJ1-2; 10 bases align to TRBD1. In germline, CDR1 is SGHRS, CDR2 YFSETQ. V lost 4 bases to trimming and J lost 4 bases; unmatched junction nucleotides: 4. This CDR3 contains 14 residues. CDR3 loop: CASSVDRGLYGYTF. The DNA of the CDR3 is TGCGCCAGCAGCGTAGACAGGGGGCTCTATGGCTACACCTTC.

This clone was seen more than once but under ten times. The chain joins TRBV7-9 to TRBJ2-7; D might be TRBD1 (6 bases). This CDR3 is built from 13 residues. Germline-derived CDR1 and CDR2 are SEHNR and FQNEAQ (reference sequence). V dropped 4 bases and J dropped 4 bases, with 11 bases sitting between them. The CDR3 sequence is CASSWDIQYEQYF. In nucleotides, the CDR3 is TGTGCCAGCAGCTGGGACATACAGTACGAGCAGTACTTC.

CDR3 sequence reads: CSAWKDRAYEQYF. CDR3 sequence (DNA): TGCAGTGCCTGGAAGGACAGGGCCTACGAGCAGTACTTC. The rearrangement joins TRBV20-1 to TRBJ2-7; 8 bases map to TRBD1. Germline V gene lookup returns CDR1 DFQATT and CDR2 SNEGSKA (reference sequence). V lost 6 bases and J lost 2; bases outside the gene matches: 6. The CDR3 has 13 amino acids.

By frequency in the sample, this clone is medium-sized. The rearrangement uses TRBV4-1 and TRBJ2-7, with 9 bases matching TRBD2. V shed 0 bases and J 3 bases; nucleotides not matched to a gene: 3. CDR1 and CDR2 (germline): MGHRA, YSYEKL. The CDR3 loop spans 15 amino acids. The CDR3 protein is CASSQDVSGGYEQYF. CDR3 DNA: TGCGCCAGCAGCCAAGATGTTAGCGGGGGCTACGAGCAGTACTTC.

This clone ranks as medium-sized (0.01 to 0.1%). The chain has TRBV28 and TRBJ2-7; 7 bases are a match to TRBD1. Germline V CDR1 and CDR2: MDHEN, SYDVKM. This CDR3 is 14 amino acids long. The ends lost 7 bases at V and 4 bases at J; junction bases unmatched: 10. CDR3 loop: CASIPKGALYEQYF. The CDR3 bases are TGTGCCAGCATCCCAAAGGGGGCGTTGTACGAGCAGTACTTC.

This clone has ten or more counts. This chain joins TRBV9 and TRBJ2-3; 12 positions agree with TRBD2. Looked up from germline, CDR1 is SGDLS and CDR2 is YYNGEE. The CDR3 spans 16 residues. The V and J ends lost 4 bases and 3 bases, in that order; junction bases with no gene match: 6. CDR3 protein: CASSPLAGGPTDTQYF. The CDR3 nucleotides are TGTGCCAGCAGCCCTCTAGCGGGAGGGCCAACAGATACGCAGTATTTT.

The V and J genes are TRBV20-1 and TRBJ2-7; 8 bases fit TRBD2. V was pared by 5 bases and J by 3 bases, with 24 bases of the junction left unmatched. Germline V gene lookup returns CDR1 DFQATT and CDR2 SNEGSKA (reference sequence). The CDR3 covers 19 residues. The CDR3 sequence: CSARGESIPSGWCNYEQYV. The CDR3 nucleotides are TGCAGTGCTCGAGGAGAATCGATCCCTAGCGGGTGGTGTAACTACGAGCAGTACGTC.

Written as DNA, the CDR3 is TGTGCCACCAGTAAGGGGACCCATCAGCCCCAGCATTTT. Protein product: CATSKGTHQPQHF. The chain carries TRBV15 and TRBJ1-5; possibly TRBD1 for D (5 bases). V lost 6 bases, J lost 5 bases, and 11 bases lay in between. In germline, CDR1 is LNHNV, CDR2 YYDKDF (reference sequence). The CDR3 is 13 residues long.

The chain combines TRBV20-1 with TRBJ1-5, with D hard to call. Germline CDR1 is DFQATT and CDR2 is SNEGSKA (reference sequence). The CDR3 length is 12 residues. Trimming shortened V by 1 base and J by 8 bases, and 9 bases separated the two germline ends. This CDR3 reads CSARVSLKPQHF. The CDR3 coding sequence is TGCAGTGCTAGAGTATCACTCAAGCCCCAGCATTTT.

Concerning this clone itself: One end of the junction fails to match germline, which may point to a read error. The CDR3 sequence: CASILTSGETYSEQFF. DNA for the CDR3: TGTGCCAGCATCTTGACTAGCGGTGAAACCTACAGTGAGCAGTTCTTC. The rearrangement links TRBV11-1 to TRBJ2-1, with 9 bases lining up with TRBD2. CDR1 SGHAT and CDR2 FQDESV come from the germline V gene (reference sequence). The CDR3 loop spans 16 amino acids.